The sequence of this T cell receptor (beta chain) was determined in a study of blood T cell repertoires in COVID-19. Only in-frame clones appear in the TCRdb table, and some are missing; sequencing was by immunoSEQ multiplex PCR. Of hundreds of thousands of clones listed, approximately 80% are singletons. Participant ages covered roughly 18 to 89 years across 20 to 30 US areas. Germline V CDR1 and CDR2: LNHDA, SQIVND (reference sequence). The CDR3 loop spans 14 amino acids. V lost 7 bases, J lost 6 bases, and 10 bases stayed unmatched. The sequenced sample was PBMCs or T cells enriched from blood (not recorded which). This TCR derives from a young man with acute COVID-19. The chain employs TRBV19 and TRBJ2-7, with 9 bases fitting TRBD1. For the CDR3, the DNA is TGTGCCAGTAAAACCGGGACAGGGACTGGCGAGCAGTACTTC. Translation gives CASKTGTGTGEQYF.